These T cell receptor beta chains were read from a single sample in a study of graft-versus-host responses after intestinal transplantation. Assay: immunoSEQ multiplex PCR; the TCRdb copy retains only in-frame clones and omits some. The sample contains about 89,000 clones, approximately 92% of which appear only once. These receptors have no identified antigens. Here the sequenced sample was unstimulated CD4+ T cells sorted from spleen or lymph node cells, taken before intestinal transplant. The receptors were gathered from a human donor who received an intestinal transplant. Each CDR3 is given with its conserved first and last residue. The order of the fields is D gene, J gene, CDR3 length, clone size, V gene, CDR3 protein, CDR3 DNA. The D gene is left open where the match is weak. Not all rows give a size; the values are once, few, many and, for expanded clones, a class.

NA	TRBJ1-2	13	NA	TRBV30	CAWTDLANYGYTF	TGTGCCTGGACAGACTTAGCTAACTATGGCTACACCTTC
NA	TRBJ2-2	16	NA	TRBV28	CASTRGWGTNTGELFF	TGTGCCAGCACTAGGGGTTGGGGTACGAACACCGGGGAGCTGTTTTTT
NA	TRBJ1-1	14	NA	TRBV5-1	CASRVGAEYTEAFF	TGCGCCAGCCGCGTCGGGGCGGAGTACACTGAAGCTTTCTTT
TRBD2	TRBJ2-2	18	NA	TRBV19	CASSIWLAGGPSTGELFF	TGTGCCAGTAGTATATGGCTAGCGGGAGGGCCGAGCACCGGGGAGCTGTTTTTT
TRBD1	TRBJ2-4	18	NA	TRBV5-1	CASSLRGQGSVAKNIQYF	TGCGCCAGCAGCTTGAGGGGACAGGGGTCTGTAGCCAAAAACATTCAGTACTTC
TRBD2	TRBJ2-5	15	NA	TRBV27	CASSSTSGIMQTQYF	TGTGCCAGCAGTTCGACTAGCGGGATTATGCAGACCCAGTACTTC
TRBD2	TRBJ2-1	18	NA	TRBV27	CASTLLGLAGAVYNEQFF	TGTGCCAGCACCCTTCTCGGACTAGCGGGTGCCGTTTACAATGAGCAGTTCTTC
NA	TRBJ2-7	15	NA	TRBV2	CASSEAVRGADEQYF	TGTGCCAGCAGTGAAGCGGTTAGGGGAGCCGACGAGCAGTACTTC
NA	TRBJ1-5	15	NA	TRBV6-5	CASSARGQGVGAQHF	TGTGCCAGCAGTGCACGCGGGCAGGGCGTGGGAGCCCAGCATTTT
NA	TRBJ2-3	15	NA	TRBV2	CASSTSQGLTDTQYF	TGTGCCAGCAGCACCTCACAGGGTCTCACAGATACGCAGTATTTT
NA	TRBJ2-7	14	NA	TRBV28	CASRTGTSTYEQYF	TGTGCCAGCAGGACCGGGACGAGCACCTACGAGCAGTACTTC
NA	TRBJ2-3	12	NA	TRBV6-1	CASTIFTDTQYF	TGTGCCAGCACCATCTTCACAGATACGCAGTATTTT
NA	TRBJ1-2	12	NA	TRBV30	CAWNKAGYGYTF	TGTGCCTGGAACAAGGCCGGCTATGGCTACACCTTC
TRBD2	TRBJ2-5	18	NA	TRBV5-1	CASSSGLAGGPLQETQYF	TGCGCCAGCAGTTCAGGACTAGCGGGAGGGCCCCTCCAAGAGACCCAGTACTTC
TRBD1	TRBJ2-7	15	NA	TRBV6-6	CASSPGTGILYEQYF	TGTGCCAGCAGCCCCGGGACAGGGATCCTCTACGAGCAGTACTTC
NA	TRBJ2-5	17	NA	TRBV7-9	CASSSERPPKPKETQYF	TGTGCCAGCAGCTCCGAGCGTCCTCCCAAACCCAAGGAGACCCAGTACTTC
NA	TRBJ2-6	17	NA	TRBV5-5	CASSVSVRTKSGQRPDF	TGTGCCAGCTCTGTTAGTGTTCGCACAAAGTCGGGCCAACGTCCTGACTTC
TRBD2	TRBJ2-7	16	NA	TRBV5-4	CASSLDGAGASYEQYF	TGTGCCAGCAGCTTGGACGGAGCGGGAGCCTCCTACGAGCAGTACTTC
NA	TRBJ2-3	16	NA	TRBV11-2	CASSLAAVLYLDTQYF	TGTGCCAGCAGCTTAGCGGCGGTCTTGTATTTAGATACGCAGTATTTT
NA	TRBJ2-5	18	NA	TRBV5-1	CASSKAISTPGVQETQYF	TGCGCCAGCAGCAAGGCCATATCTACACCAGGAGTTCAAGAGACCCAGTACTTC
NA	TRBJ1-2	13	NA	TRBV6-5	CASGREGNYGYTF	TGTGCCAGCGGTCGGGAGGGTAACTATGGCTACACCTTC
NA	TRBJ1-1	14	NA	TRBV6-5	CASSYKGPNTEAFF	TGTGCCAGCAGTTATAAGGGCCCGAACACTGAAGCTTTCTTT
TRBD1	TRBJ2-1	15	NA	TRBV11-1	CASSLGRGSDNEQFF	TGTGCCAGCAGCTTAGGCAGGGGGAGCGACAATGAGCAGTTCTTC
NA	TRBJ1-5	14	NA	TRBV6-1	CASSGSTSNQPQHF	TGTGCCAGCAGTGGATCCACTAGCAATCAGCCCCAGCATTTT
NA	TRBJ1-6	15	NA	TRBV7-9	CASSLGDTYNSPLHF	TGTGCCAGCAGCTTAGGCGACACATATAATTCACCCCTCCACTTT
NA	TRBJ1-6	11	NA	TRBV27	CASSLDSPLHF	TGTGCCAGCAGTCTAGATTCACCCCTCCACTTT
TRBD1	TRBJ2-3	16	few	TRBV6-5	CASSWYDREPTDTQYF	TGTGCCAGCAGTTGGTACGACAGGGAACCCACAGATACGCAGTATTTT
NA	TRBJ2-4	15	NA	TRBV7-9	CASSKSGVAKNIQYF	TGTGCCAGCAGCAAATCAGGGGTTGCCAAAAACATTCAGTACTTC
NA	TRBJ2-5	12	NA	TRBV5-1	CASSIFQETQYF	TGCGCCAGCAGCATATTCCAAGAGACCCAGTACTTC
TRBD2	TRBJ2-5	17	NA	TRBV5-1	CASSLGRLAEIQETQYF	TGCGCCAGCAGCTTGGGCAGACTAGCGGAAATACAAGAGACCCAGTACTTC
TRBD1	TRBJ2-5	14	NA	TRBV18	CASSPGTGQETQYF	TGTGCCAGCTCACCCGGGACAGGACAAGAGACCCAGTACTTC
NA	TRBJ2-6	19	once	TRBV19	CASSRTGPDRSSGANVLTF	TGTGCCAGTAGCCGGACCGGTCCCGACAGAAGCTCTGGGGCCAACGTCCTGACTTTC
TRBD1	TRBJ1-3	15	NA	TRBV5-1	CASRYTGTGRNTIYF	TGCGCCAGCAGATATACCGGGACAGGGAGAAACACCATATATTTT
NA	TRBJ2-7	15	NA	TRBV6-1	CASSELVVGRLEQYF	TGTGCCAGCAGTGAGTTGGTAGTAGGGAGACTCGAGCAGTACTTC
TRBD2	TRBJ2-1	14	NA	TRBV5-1	CATRRASGTDEQFF	TGCGCCACCCGACGGGCTAGCGGCACAGATGAGCAGTTCTTC
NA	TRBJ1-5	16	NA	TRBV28	CASTPTTGTHNQPQHF	TGTGCCAGCACACCTACTACCGGGACTCACAATCAGCCCCAGCATTTT
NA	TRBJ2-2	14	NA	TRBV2	CASRKTPNTGELFF	TGTGCCAGCAGAAAGACTCCGAACACCGGGGAGCTGTTTTTT
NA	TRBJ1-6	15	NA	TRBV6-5	CASSVDGARNSPLHF	TGTGCCAGCAGCGTGGACGGGGCCAGGAATTCACCCCTCCACTTT
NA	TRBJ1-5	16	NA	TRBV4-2	CASSLFYRVSNQPQHF	TGTGCCAGCAGCCTCTTCTACAGGGTTAGCAATCAGCCCCAGCATTTT
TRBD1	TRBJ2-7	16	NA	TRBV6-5	CASSYGAGTGPYEQYF	TGTGCCAGCAGTTACGGGGCGGGGACAGGCCCCTACGAGCAGTACTTC
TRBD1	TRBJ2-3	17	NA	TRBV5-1	CASSLMPGTGGTDTQYF	TGCGCCAGCAGCTTAATGCCCGGGACAGGGGGTACAGATACGCAGTATTTT